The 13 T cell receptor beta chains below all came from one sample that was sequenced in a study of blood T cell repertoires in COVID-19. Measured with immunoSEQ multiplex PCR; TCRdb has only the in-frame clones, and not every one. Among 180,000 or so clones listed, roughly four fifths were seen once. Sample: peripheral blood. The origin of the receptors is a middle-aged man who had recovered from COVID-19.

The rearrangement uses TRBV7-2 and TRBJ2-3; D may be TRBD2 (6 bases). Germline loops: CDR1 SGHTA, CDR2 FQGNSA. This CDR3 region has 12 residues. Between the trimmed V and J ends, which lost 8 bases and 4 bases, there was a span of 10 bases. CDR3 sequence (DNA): TGTGCCAGCCGCGGGGTGGCAGATACGCAGTATTTT. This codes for CASRGVADTQYF.

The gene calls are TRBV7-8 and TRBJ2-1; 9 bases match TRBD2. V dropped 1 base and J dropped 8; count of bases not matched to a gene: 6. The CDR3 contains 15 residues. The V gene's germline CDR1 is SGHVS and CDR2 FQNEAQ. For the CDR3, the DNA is TGTGCCAGCAGCTTAGGCGGGGGGGCAGGAGATGAGCAGTTCTTC. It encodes CASSLGGGAGDEQFF.

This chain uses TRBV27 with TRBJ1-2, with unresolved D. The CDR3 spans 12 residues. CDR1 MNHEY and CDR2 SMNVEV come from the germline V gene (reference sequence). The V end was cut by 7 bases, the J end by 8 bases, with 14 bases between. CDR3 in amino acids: CASIGSGGGYTF. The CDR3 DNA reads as TGTGCCAGCATCGGCTCGGGTGGAGGCTACACCTTC.

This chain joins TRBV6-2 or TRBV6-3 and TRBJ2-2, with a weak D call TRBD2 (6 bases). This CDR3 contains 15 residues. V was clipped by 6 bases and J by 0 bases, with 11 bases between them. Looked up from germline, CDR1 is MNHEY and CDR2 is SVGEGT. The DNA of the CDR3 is TGTGCCAGCAGCACCGCGGGGACGAACACCGGGGAGCTGTTTTTT. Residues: CASSTAGTNTGELFF.

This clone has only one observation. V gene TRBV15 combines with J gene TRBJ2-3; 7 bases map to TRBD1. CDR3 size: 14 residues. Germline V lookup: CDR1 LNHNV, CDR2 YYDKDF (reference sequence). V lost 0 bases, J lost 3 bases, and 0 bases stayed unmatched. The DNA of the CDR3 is TGTGCCACCAGCAGAGACAGGGGGACAGATACGCAGTATTTT. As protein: CATSRDRGTDTQYF.

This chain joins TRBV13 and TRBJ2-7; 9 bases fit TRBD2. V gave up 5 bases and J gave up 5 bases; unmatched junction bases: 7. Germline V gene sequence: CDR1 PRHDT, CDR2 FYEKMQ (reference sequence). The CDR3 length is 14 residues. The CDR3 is CASSRGLAYDEQYF. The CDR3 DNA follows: TGTGCCAGCAGCCGGGGACTAGCTTATGACGAGCAGTACTTC.

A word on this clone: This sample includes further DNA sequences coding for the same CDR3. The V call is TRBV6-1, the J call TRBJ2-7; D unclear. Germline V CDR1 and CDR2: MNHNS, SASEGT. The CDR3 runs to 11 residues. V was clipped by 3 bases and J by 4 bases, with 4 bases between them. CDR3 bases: TGTGCCAGCAGTGACGGGTACGAGCAGTACTTC. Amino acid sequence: CASSDGYEQYF.

CDR3 DNA sequence: TGTGCCAGCAGCTTCCGCGGGAGGAAGACAGATACGCAGTATTTT. This sequence encodes CASSFRGRKTDTQYF. The J gene is TRBJ2-3, the V gene TRBV5-4, with 8 bases identical to TRBD2. Germline CDR1 is SGHNT and CDR2 is YYREEE (reference sequence). CDR3 length equals 15 residues. Trimming took 2 bases from V and 3 from J; bases not matched to a gene: 5.

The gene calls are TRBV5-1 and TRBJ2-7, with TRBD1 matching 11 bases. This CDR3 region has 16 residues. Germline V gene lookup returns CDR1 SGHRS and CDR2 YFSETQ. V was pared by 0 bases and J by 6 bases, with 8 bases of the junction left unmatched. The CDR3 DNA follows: TGCGCCAGCAGCTTGGGACCGGGGACAGGGGGACCCGAGCAGTACTTC. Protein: CASSLGPGTGGPEQYF.

The CDR3 nucleotides are TGTGCCAGTAGTGGACAGGGTGGGGAAAAACTGTTTTTT. Amino acid sequence: CASSGQGGEKLFF. This chain connects TRBV19 to TRBJ1-4; 8 bases fit TRBD1. The CDR3 spans 13 residues. V dropped 5 bases and J dropped 8; count of bases not matched to a gene: 4. Germline CDR1 and CDR2: LNHDA and SQIVND (reference sequence).

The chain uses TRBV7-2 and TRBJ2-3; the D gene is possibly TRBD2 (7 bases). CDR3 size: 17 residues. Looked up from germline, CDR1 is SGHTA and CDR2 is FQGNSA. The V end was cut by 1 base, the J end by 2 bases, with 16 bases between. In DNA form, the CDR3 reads TGTGCCAGCAGCTTAGTGGGACGGGGGGCGAACACAGATACGCAGTATTTT. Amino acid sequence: CASSLVGRGANTDTQYF.

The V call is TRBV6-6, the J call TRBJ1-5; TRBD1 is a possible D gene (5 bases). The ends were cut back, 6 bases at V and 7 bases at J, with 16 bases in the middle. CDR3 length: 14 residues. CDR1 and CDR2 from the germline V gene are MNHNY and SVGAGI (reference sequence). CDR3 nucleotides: TGTGCCAGCAGACCACGGGAGGGGACGCAGCCCCAGCATTTT. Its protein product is CASRPREGTQPQHF.

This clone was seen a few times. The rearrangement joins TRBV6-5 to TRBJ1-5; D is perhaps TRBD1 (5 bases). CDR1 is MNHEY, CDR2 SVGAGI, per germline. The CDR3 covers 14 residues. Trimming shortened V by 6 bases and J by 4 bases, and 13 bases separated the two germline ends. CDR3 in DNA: TGTGCCAGCAGAAAAACAGGCCGGAATCAGCCCCAGCATTTT. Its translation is CASRKTGRNQPQHF.